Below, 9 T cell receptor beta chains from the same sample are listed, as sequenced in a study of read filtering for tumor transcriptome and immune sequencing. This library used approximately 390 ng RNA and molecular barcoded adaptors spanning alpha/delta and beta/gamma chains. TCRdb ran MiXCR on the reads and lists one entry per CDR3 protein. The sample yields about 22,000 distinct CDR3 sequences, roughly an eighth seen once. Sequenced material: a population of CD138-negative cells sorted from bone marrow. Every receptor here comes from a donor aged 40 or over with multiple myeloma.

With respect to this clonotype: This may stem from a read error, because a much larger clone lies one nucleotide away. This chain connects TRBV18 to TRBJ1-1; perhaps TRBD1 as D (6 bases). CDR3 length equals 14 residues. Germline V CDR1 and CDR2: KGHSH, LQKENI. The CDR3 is CASSLIQGPTGAFF. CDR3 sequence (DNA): TGTGCCAGCTCGCTCATACAGGGACCCACTGGAGCTTTCTTT.

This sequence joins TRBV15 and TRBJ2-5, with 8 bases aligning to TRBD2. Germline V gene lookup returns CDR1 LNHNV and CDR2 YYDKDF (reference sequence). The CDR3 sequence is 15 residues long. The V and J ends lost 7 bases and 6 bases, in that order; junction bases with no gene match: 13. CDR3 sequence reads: CATISRAGDGKTQYF. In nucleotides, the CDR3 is TGTGCCACCATCAGCAGAGCGGGAGATGGGAAGACCCAGTACTTC.

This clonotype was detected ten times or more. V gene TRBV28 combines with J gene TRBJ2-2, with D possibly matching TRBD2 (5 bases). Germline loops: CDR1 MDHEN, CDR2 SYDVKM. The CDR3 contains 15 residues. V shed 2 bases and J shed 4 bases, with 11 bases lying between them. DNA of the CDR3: TGTGCCAGCAGTTTAAGTGCCGCGGGCACCGGGGAGCTGTTTTTT. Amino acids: CASSLSAAGTGELFF.

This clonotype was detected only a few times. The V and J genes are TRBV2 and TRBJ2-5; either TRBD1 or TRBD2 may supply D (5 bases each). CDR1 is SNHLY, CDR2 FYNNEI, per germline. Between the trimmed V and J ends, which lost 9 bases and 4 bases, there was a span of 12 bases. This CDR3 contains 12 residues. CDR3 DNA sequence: TGTGCCAGTACCGGGACGTTAGAGACCCAGTACTTC. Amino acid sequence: CASTGTLETQYF.

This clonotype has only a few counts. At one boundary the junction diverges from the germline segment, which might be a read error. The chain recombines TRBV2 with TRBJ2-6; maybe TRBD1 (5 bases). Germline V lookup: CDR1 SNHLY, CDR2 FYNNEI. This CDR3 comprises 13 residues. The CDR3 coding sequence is TGTGCCTCCCTGGATTCTGGGGCCAACGCCCTGACTTTC. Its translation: CASLDSGANALTF. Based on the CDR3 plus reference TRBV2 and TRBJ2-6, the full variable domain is EPEVTQTPSHQVTQMGQEVILRCVPISNHLYFYWYRQILGQKVEFLVSFYNNEISEKSEIFDDQFSVERPDGSNFTLKIRSTKLEDSAMYFCASLDSGANALTFGAGSRLTVL.

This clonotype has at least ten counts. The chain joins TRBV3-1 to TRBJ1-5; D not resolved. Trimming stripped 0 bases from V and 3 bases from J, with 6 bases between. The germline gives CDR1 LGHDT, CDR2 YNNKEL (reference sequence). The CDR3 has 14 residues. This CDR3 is CASSQDPFNQPQHF. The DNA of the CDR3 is TGTGCCAGCAGCCAAGATCCGTTCAATCAGCCCCAGCATTTT.

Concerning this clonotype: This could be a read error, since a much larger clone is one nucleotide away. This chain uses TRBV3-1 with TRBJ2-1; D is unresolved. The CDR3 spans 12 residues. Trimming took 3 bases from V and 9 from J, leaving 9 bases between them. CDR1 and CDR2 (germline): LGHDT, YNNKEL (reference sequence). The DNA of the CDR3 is TGTGCCAGCAGCCATGGGTCCGGTGAGCAGTTCTTC. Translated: CASSHGSGEQFF.

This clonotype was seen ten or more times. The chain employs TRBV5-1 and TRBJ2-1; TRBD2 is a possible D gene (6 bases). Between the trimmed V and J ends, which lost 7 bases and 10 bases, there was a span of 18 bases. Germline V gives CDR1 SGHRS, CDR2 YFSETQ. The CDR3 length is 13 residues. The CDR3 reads CASFAGPGLEQFF. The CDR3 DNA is TGCGCCAGCTTTGCGGGACCTGGATTAGAGCAGTTCTTC.

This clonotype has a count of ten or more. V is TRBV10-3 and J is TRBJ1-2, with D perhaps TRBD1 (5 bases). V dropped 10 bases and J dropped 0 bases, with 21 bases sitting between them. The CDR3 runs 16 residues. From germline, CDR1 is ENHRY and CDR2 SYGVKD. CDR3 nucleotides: TGTGCCACCACCCATTCCCGGGACTCCTCTAACTATGGCTACACCTTC. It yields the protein CATTHSRDSSNYGYTF.